This T cell receptor (beta chain) was observed in a study of blood T cell repertoires in COVID-19. Trimming stripped 2 bases from V and 2 bases from J, with 11 bases between. The CDR3 spans 14 residues. CDR1 and CDR2 from the germline V gene are SGHRS and YFSETQ. In the original analysis: The assay estimated nucleated cells by amplifying reference gene primers. The table came from immunoSEQ multiplex PCR; TCRdb's copy has only in-frame clones and leaves some out. The DNA was the basis for D and trimming; V, J and clone size are from that table. The profile covers about 270,000 clones, with more than 80% appearing a single time and 4.1% taken by the ten largest. The study drew participants aged about 18 to 95 years from about two dozen US areas. Clinical history reported by participants formed the basis on which cohorts were assigned.

The sequencing sample was made of PBMCs or T cells enriched from blood (not recorded which). This clonotype was sampled from a woman aged 25 to 39 with acute COVID-19. This sequence joins TRBV5-1 and TRBJ2-7; maybe TRBD2 (7 bases). The CDR3 loop reads CASSLMGGPYEQYF. DNA of the CDR3: TGCGCCAGCAGCTTAATGGGGGGGCCCTACGAGCAGTACTTC. Using reference TRBV5-1 and TRBJ2-7 for the parts outside the CDR3, the full variable domain is KAGVTQTPRYLIKTRGQQVTLSCSPISGHRSVSWYQQTPGQGLQFLFEYFSETQRNKGNFPGRFSGRQFSNSRSEMNVSTLELGDSALYLCASSLMGGPYEQYFGPGTRLTVT.